This passage covers 8 T cell receptor beta chains from one sample sequenced in a study of tumor-infiltrating lymphocytes in primary liver carcinoma. Unsorted whole blood served as the source of blood RNA, and germline DNA was extracted as well. With roughly 500 ng total RNA as template and a constant-region primer, TCR beta cDNA was made. TCR beta libraries came from three nested multiplex PCR rounds using slightly modified ARM-PCR. The two initial PCR rounds, around 10 cycles each, used TRBV1-TRBV30 forward and C-beta reverse primers. MiXCR, run by TCRdb on the multiplex PCR reads, gives a single entry per CDR3 protein. Of around 330,000 distinct CDR3 sequences in the sample, nearly 60% are singletons; the top ten hold 17%. What was sequenced was peripheral blood. These receptor sequences come from a woman aged 25 to 39 with primary liver carcinoma and hepatitis B virus infection.

The V gene is TRBV4-2, the J gene TRBJ2-7, with 9 bases matching TRBD1. The CDR3 spans 14 residues. Germline CDR1 LGHNA, CDR2 YNFKEQ. Trimming at V came to 4 bases and at J to 6 bases, leaving 7 bases not matched to a gene. CDR3 in DNA: TGTGCCAGCAGCCTGGGACAGGGATTAGGCGAGCAGTACTTC. Amino acid sequence: CASSLGQGLGEQYF.

This clonotype came up a few times. V and J are TRBV7-9 and TRBJ2-3; D not resolved. Germline-derived CDR1 and CDR2 are SEHNR and FQNEAQ (reference sequence). This CDR3 comprises 15 residues. V shed 0 bases and J shed 2 bases, with 9 bases lying between them. The CDR3 sequence: CASSLALTDTDTQYF. DNA for the CDR3: TGTGCCAGCAGCTTAGCCCTAACCGACACAGATACGCAGTATTTT.

This clonotype was recorded only once. A much bigger clone sits one base away, suggesting this may be a read error. This chain joins TRBV29-1 and TRBJ2-7; D not certain. The CDR3 loop spans 12 amino acids. CDR1 and CDR2 from the germline V gene are SQVTM and ANQGSEA. CDR3 amino acids: CRVEHGSYEQYF. The DNA of the CDR3 is TGCAGGGTTGAGCACGGATCCTACGAGCAGTACTTC.

On this clonotype: A single base separates this from a much larger clone, so it may be a read error. The gene calls are TRBV11-2 and TRBJ2-4, with 11 bases lining up with TRBD2. J gave up 0 bases and V 2 bases, and 9 bases lay outside the gene matches. The germline gives CDR1 SGHAT, CDR2 FQNNGV. CDR3 length equals 19 residues. The CDR3 reads CASSLCGGTSGLAKNIQYF. As DNA, the CDR3 is TGTGCCAGCAGCTTATGTGGTGGGACTAGCGGACTAGCCAAAAACATTCAGTACTTC. The complete variable domain, with remaining parts taken from reference TRBV11-2 and TRBJ2-4, reads EAGVAQSPRYKIIEKRQSVAFWCNPISGHATLYWYQQILGQGPKLLIQFQNNGVVDDSQLPKDRFSAERLKGVDSTLKIQPAKLEDSAVYLCASSLCGGTSGLAKNIQYFGAGTRLSVL.

Turning to this clonotype: A read error may explain this, as a much larger clone is one base away. This chain joins TRBV29-1 and TRBJ2-1; 12 nucleotides align to TRBD2. The CDR3 has 16 residues. J lost 0 bases, V lost 2 bases, and 2 bases had no gene match. Germline values: CDR1 SQVTM, CDR2 ANQGSEA. Here the CDR3 DNA reads TGCAGCGTTGAAACTAGCGGGGGGCCCTCCTACAATGAGCAGTTCTTC. Translating it yields CSVETSGGPSYNEQFF.

Many counts were recorded for this clonotype. The chain links TRBV6-2 or TRBV6-3 to TRBJ2-7; 7 positions match TRBD2. J was trimmed by 5 bases and V by 6 bases; bases with no gene match: 10. The CDR3 runs 14 residues. Per germline, CDR1 MNHEY and CDR2 SVGEGT. This CDR3 reads CASSRLSGIDEQYF. The CDR3 bases are TGTGCCAGCAGCCGCCTAAGCGGGATTGACGAGCAGTACTTC.

Notes on this clonotype: One end of the junction does not line up with germline, which may come from a read error. This chain joins TRBV29-1 and TRBJ1-1, with D uncertain. The germline V gene has CDR1 SQVTM and CDR2 ANQGSEA. This CDR3 spans 10 amino acids. The CDR3 DNA sequence: TGCAGCGTCGTACACACTGGAGCTTTCTTT. Residues: CSVVHTGAFF.

The chain carries TRBV6-2 or TRBV6-3 and TRBJ2-1; D gene unclear. Deletions cut 8 bases from V and 12 bases from J, with 8 bases between. This CDR3 contains 9 residues. The V gene's germline CDR1 is MNHEY and CDR2 SVGEGT. The CDR3 DNA sequence: TGTGCCAGCCGGAAAACGCAGTTCTTC. Protein sequence: CASRKTQFF.